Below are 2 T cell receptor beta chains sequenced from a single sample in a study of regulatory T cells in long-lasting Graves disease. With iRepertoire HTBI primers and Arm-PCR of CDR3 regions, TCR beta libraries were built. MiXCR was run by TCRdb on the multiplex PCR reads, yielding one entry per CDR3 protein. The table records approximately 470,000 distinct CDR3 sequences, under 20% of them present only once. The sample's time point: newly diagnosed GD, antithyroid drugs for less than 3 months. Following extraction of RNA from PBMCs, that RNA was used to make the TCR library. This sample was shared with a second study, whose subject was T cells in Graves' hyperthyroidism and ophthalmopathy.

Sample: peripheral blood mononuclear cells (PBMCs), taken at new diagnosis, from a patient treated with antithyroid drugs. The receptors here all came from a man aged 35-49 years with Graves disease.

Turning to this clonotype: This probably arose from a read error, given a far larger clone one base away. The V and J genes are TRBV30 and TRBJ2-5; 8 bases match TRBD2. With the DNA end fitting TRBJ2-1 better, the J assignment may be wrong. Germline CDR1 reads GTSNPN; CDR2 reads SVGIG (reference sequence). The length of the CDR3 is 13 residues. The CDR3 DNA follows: TGTGCCTGGAGTGCGGGAGGGGAGAATGAGCAGTTCTTC. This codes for CAWSAGGENEQFF.

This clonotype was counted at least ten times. The CDR3 sequence is CASSSGWTVYNEQFF. CDR3 coding DNA: TGTGCCAGCAGCTCCGGTTGGACAGTGTACAATGAGCAGTTCTTC. This sequence joins TRBV5-5 and TRBJ2-1; D may be TRBD1 (6 bases). V was cut by 3 bases and J by 4 bases, with 14 bases left in between. CDR3 length: 15 amino acids. Germline assignment: CDR1 SGHKS and CDR2 YYEKEE (reference sequence).